Sequencing of this T cell receptor beta chain was carried out in a study of blood T cell repertoires in COVID-19 (dated by TCRdb to the early 2020s). For the wider study: Samples from collaborators originated in the United States, Italy and Spain and spanned both the acute and convalescent phases of COVID-19. The repertoires were made available in a free public database intended to serve as a resource for research on the immune response to SARS-CoV-2. A de-identified subject ID, COVID-19 status, age in years and sex were almost always included in the sample metadata. The prospective study material was composed of cDNA or gDNA derived from T cells, B-cell-depleted T cells, or PBMCs. Deeply sampled blood TCRbeta repertoires from subjects exposed to, actively infected with, or recovered from COVID-19 were included in the dataset. Where HLA class I and class II types were available, the types were taken from metadata supplied by the sample provider, not from assay-based typing. The samples were drawn from two sources: the first 160 participants of the ongoing ImmuneRACE study, and 1,000 to 1,500 subjects contributed by 6 global collaborators. Results the study describes overall, beyond this receptor: Clinical and demographic metadata were provided uncurated, with the amount varying by source and participant.

Relative to germline, V is missing 4 bases and J is missing 2 bases, with 7 bases of the junction outside any gene match. Spanning cysteine to phenylalanine, the CDR3 consists of 15 amino acids. The read is trimmed to its CDR3 DNA, 45 bases read in frame from base 1. According to the germline V gene, CDR1 reads SGHRS and CDR2 reads YFSETQ. Worth noting for this clone: Its target antigen remains unknown. No much larger clone exists at a distance of one base, and base qualities are not known.

One collaborating source in Seattle enrolled patients while the patients were actively infected and followed the patients over time throughout the course of disease. Whole blood was collected in K2EDTA tubes by collaborating institutions according to the institutions' own protocols. For TCRbeta analysis, collaborators shipped samples as frozen whole blood, isolated PBMCs, or DNA extracted from either of those sample types. TCRbeta CDR3 regions were amplified from genomic DNA using the immunoSEQ Assay, a bias-controlled multiplex PCR. The authors' analysis ran thus. Nucleated cell counts per sample were estimated from amplification of reference gene primers within the assay. To quantify the absolute abundance of each unique TCRbeta CDR3 rearrangement, sequence reads were collapsed and filtered. For each sample, productive Simpson clonality was calculated as the square root of Simpson's diversity index over productive rearrangements. TCRdb took over this immuneACCESS table, retaining in-frame rearrangements with V and J assigned. Such tables are incomplete; in checked studies, under half of the missing clones stem from an unresolved V gene, and the remainder is unexplained. The DNA was the basis for D and trimming; V, J and clone size are from that table. The sample data list fewer than 500,000 clones, and 70% to 90% of these were observed just once. The ten most abundant clones make up roughly 0.84% of the sample.

Specimen: peripheral blood. The chain is assembled from TRBV5-1 and TRBJ2-7; TRBD2 aligns with 9 central bases. The sequence came from a man in his late teens or twenties with COVID-19, enrolled during active disease. The sequenced DNA is TGCGCCAGCAGCCAAAAGACTAGCGGTACCTACGAGCAGTACTTC. Its coded protein is CASSQKTSGTYEQYF.